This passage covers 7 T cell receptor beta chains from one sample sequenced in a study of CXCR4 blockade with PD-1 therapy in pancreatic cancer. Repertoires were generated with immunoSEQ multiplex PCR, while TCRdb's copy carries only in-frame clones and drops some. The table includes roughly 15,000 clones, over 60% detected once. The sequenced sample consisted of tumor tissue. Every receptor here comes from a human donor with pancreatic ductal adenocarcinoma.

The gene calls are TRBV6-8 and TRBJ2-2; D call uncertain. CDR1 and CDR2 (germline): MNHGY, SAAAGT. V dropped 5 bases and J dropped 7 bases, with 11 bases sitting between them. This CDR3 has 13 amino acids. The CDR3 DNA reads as TGTGCCAGCAGTCTCCCTTCAGGCGGGGAGCTGTTTTTT. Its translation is CASSLPSGGELFF.

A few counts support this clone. CDR3 DNA sequence: TGTGCCAGCAGTGAGGGGGCCTCCGGGGCCTATGGCTACACCTTC. Protein product: CASSEGASGAYGYTF. The V call is TRBV6-4, the J call TRBJ1-2, with D perhaps matching TRBD1 (6 bases). Germline V lookup: CDR1 MRHNA, CDR2 SNTAGT. Deletions cut 3 bases from V and 4 bases from J, with 15 bases between. This CDR3 contains 15 residues.

In nucleotides, the CDR3 is TGTGCCTGGACCGAGGGACTAGCCCCCTTCAATGAGCAGTTCTTC. This sequence encodes CAWTEGLAPFNEQFF. The genes are TRBV30 and TRBJ2-1; 9 bases map to TRBD2. Germline V gene data show CDR1 as GTSNPN and CDR2 as SVGIG (reference sequence). The V segment lost 4 bases and the J segment 6 bases; nucleotides outside the gene matches: 10. The CDR3 sequence is 15 residues long.

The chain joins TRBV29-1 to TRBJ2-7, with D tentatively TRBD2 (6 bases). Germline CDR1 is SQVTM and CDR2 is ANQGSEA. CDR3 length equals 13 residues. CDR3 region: CSVRGGRTAEQYF. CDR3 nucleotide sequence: TGCAGTGTGCGCGGAGGGAGGACTGCCGAGCAGTACTTC.

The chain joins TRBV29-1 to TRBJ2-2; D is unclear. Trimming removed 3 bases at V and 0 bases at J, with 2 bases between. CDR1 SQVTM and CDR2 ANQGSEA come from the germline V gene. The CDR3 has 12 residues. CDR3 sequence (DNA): TGCAGCGTTGATCCGAACACCGGGGAGCTGTTTTTT. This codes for CSVDPNTGELFF.

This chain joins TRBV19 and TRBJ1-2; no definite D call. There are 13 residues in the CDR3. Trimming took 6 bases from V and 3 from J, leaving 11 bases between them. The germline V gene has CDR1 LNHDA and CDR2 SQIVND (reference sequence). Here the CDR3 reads CASRGREDYGYTF. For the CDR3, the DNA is TGTGCCAGTAGGGGTAGGGAGGACTATGGCTACACCTTC.

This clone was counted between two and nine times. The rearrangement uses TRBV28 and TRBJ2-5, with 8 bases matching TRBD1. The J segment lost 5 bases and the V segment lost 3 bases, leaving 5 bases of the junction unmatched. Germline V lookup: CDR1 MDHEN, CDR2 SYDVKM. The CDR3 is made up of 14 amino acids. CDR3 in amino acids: CASSFNRGDETQYF. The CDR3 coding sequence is TGTGCCAGCAGTTTCAACAGGGGGGATGAGACCCAGTACTTC.